Shown below are 18 T cell receptor beta chains from a single sample sequenced in a study of blood T cell repertoires in COVID-19. Profiled with immunoSEQ multiplex PCR; TCRdb holds only in-frame clones, not every one. There are around 140,000 clones in the sample; approximately 88% occur only once, and 1.7% lies in the top ten. Material for sequencing was peripheral blood. These receptors were obtained from a woman between 45 and 60 years old with acute or convalescent COVID-19.

This chain connects TRBV5-4 to TRBJ1-1; D may be TRBD1 (5 bases). V lost 2 bases and J 0 bases, leaving 14 bases between the germline ends. The germline V gene encodes CDR1 SGHNT and CDR2 YYREEE (reference sequence). The CDR3 spans 16 residues. DNA for the CDR3: TGTGCCAGCAGCTTTAGACAGATCCTCATGAACACTGAAGCTTTCTTT. Translation gives CASSFRQILMNTEAFF.

The chain couples TRBV18 to TRBJ2-2; possible D gene TRBD2, 7 bases. Between the trimmed V and J ends, which lost 1 base and 5 bases, there was a span of 17 bases. The length of the CDR3 is 17 residues. Germline loops: CDR1 KGHSH, CDR2 LQKENI. The CDR3 DNA sequence: TGTGCCAGCTCACCACTGGCGGGGGCTACCCGGACCGGGGAGCTGTTTTTT. Translation gives CASSPLAGATRTGELFF.

The V gene is TRBV5-5, the J gene TRBJ1-1; possibly TRBD1 for D (5 bases). CDR1 is SGHKS and CDR2 is YYEKEE in the germline V gene (reference sequence). CDR3 size: 12 residues. Trimming took off 4 bases at V and 8 bases at J, with 12 bases between the two ends. CDR3 loop: CASSRAQGEAFF. Here the CDR3 DNA reads TGTGCCAGCAGCCGAGCCCAGGGAGAAGCTTTCTTT.

The chain has TRBV19 and TRBJ1-1; D perhaps matches TRBD1 (5 bases). CDR1 is LNHDA, CDR2 SQIVND, per germline (reference sequence). CDR3 size: 12 residues. Deletions cut 7 bases from V and 6 bases from J, with 12 bases between. The CDR3 bases are TGTGCCAGTACAGGCAGGGCCGCTGAAGCTTTCTTT. As protein: CASTGRAAEAFF. Using reference TRBV19 and TRBJ1-1 for the parts outside the CDR3, the full variable domain is DGGITQSPKYLFRKEGQNVTLSCEQNLNHDAMYWYRQDPGQGLRLIYYSQIVNDFQKGDIAEGYSVSREKKESFPLTVTSAQKNPTAFYLCASTGRAAEAFFGQGTRLTVV.

This chain connects TRBV30 to TRBJ2-3; no reliable D call. Germline CDR1 reads GTSNPN; CDR2 reads SVGIG (reference sequence). V gave up 1 base and J gave up 7 bases, with 6 bases separating them. This CDR3 region has 11 residues. The CDR3 protein is CAWSGGNTQYF. In DNA form, the CDR3 reads TGTGCCTGGAGTGGAGGCAATACGCAGTATTTT.

This rearrangement joins TRBV12-3 or TRBV12-4 to TRBJ2-5; 7 nucleotides line up with TRBD2. The CDR3 spans 13 residues. V trimming: 2 bases; J trimming: 5 bases; junction bases outside the gene matches: 2. This chain's CDR3 is CASSLTGGETQYF. As DNA, the CDR3 is TGTGCCAGCAGTTTAACGGGAGGTGAGACCCAGTACTTC.

The chain recombines TRBV6-1 with TRBJ1-6, with D hard to call. Germline values: CDR1 MNHNS, CDR2 SASEGT. Trimming stripped 1 base from V and 7 bases from J, with 11 bases between. The CDR3 has 15 residues. The CDR3 nucleotides are TGTGCCAGCAGTGAAGGCCCGGAGCTGAATTCACCCCTCCACTTT. This sequence encodes CASSEGPELNSPLHF.

The chain has TRBV5-1 and TRBJ2-1; 10 bases are a match to TRBD2. Germline V gives CDR1 SGHRS, CDR2 YFSETQ. V lost 1 base to trimming and J lost 2 bases; unmatched junction nucleotides: 3. There are 16 residues in the CDR3. In DNA, the CDR3 is TGCGCCAGCAGCTTGACTAGCGGGATCGCCTACAATGAGCAGTTCTTC. Translation: CASSLTSGIAYNEQFF.

The chain joins TRBV20-1 to TRBJ1-5; D might be TRBD1 (5 bases). Germline CDR1 DFQATT, CDR2 SNEGSKA (reference sequence). The CDR3 sequence is 16 residues long. Trimming cost V 3 bases and J 0 bases, with 15 bases left between them. The CDR3 here is CSASRSGRGSNQPQHF. CDR3 DNA: TGCAGTGCTAGTCGATCGGGTAGGGGTAGCAATCAGCCCCAGCATTTT.

On this clone: Relative to the germline gene, one junction end is altered; a read error may explain this. The chain recombines TRBV7-7 with TRBJ1-2, with D perhaps matching TRBD1 (5 bases). This CDR3 region has 15 residues. From germline, CDR1 is SSHAT and CDR2 FNYEAQ (reference sequence). This chain's CDR3 is CASSKASYRFHGYTF. The CDR3 region has the DNA TGTGCTAGCAGCAAAGCCTCGTACAGGTTCCATGGCTACACCTTC. Full variable domain (rest looked up from reference TRBV7-7 and TRBJ1-2): GAGVSQSPRYKVTKRGQDVTLRCDPISSHATLYWYQQALGQGPEFLTYFNYEAQPDKSGLPSDRFSAERPEGSISTLTIQRTEQRDSAMYRCASSKASYRFHGYTFGSGTRLTVV.

The chain has TRBV10-3 and TRBJ2-1; 10 bases agree with TRBD1. Germline assignment: CDR1 ENHRY and CDR2 SYGVKD. V shed 0 bases and J 8 bases; nucleotides not matched to a gene: 25. The CDR3 sequence is 22 residues long. The chain's CDR3 is CAISESISGGQGTYLTRDEQFF. The CDR3 DNA sequence: TGTGCCATCAGTGAGTCGATATCGGGGGGACAGGGGACTTACCTAACAAGGGATGAGCAGTTCTTC.

A few counts support this clone. The chain combines TRBV12-3 or TRBV12-4 with TRBJ1-5; D gene unclear. The V end lost 8 bases, the J end lost 3 bases, and 8 bases lay between the germline ends. The CDR3 has 12 amino acids. CDR3 sequence reads: CASREDNQPQHF. CDR3 in DNA: TGTGCCAGCCGGGAGGACAATCAGCCCCAGCATTTT.

This clone has a single count. The chain joins TRBV5-1 to TRBJ1-6; TRBD1 matches 7 bases. The CDR3 totals 18 residues. V shed 4 bases, J shed 7 bases, and the junction held 17 bases outside the gene matches. Germline V gene sequence: CDR1 SGHRS, CDR2 YFSETQ. The CDR3: CASSPRPIGQDTNSPLHF. CDR3 DNA: TGCGCCAGCAGCCCACGCCCGATAGGACAGGACACGAATTCACCCCTCCACTTT.

The chain joins TRBV2 to TRBJ1-1; 7 positions match TRBD1. This CDR3 has 16 residues. The J segment lost 1 base and the V segment lost 6 bases, leaving 11 bases of the junction unmatched. Germline V gene data show CDR1 as SNHLY and CDR2 as FYNNEI. The CDR3 coding sequence is TGTGCCAGCAGCGGAACGAGACAGGGCCCGAACACTGAAGCTTTCTTT. Encoded protein: CASSGTRQGPNTEAFF. The complete variable domain, with remaining parts taken from reference TRBV2 and TRBJ1-1, reads EPEVTQTPSHQVTQMGQEVILRCVPISNHLYFYWYRQILGQKVEFLVSFYNNEISEKSEIFDDQFSVERPDGSNFTLKIRSTKLEDSAMYFCASSGTRQGPNTEAFFGQGTRLTVV.

This clone was seen only once. The gene calls are TRBV12-2 and TRBJ2-7; TRBD2, the D gene given by the table, was not confirmed from the DNA. TRBV12-2 is a pseudogene. This CDR3 region has 16 residues. Here the CDR3 DNA reads TGTGCAAGTCGCCCCGGGACTAGATTCTATCCTTACGAGCAGTACTTC. Translation: CASRPGTRFYPYEQYF.

This clone occurred once. The chain uses TRBV30 and TRBJ1-1; D possibly corresponds to TRBD1 (6 bases). The V gene's germline CDR1 is GTSNPN and CDR2 SVGIG (reference sequence). V lost 7 bases and J lost 3, with 18 bases in between. The CDR3 is 14 residues long. The chain's CDR3 is CAFSGAPADTEAFF. The CDR3 DNA is TGTGCCTTCTCAGGGGCCCCAGCGGACACTGAAGCTTTCTTT.

The chain employs TRBV5-8 and TRBJ1-1; D not resolved. The CDR3 consists of 14 residues. Germline CDR1 and CDR2: SGHTS and YDEGEE. Between the trimmed V and J ends, which lost 2 bases and 2 bases, there was a span of 10 bases. CDR3 nucleotide sequence: TGTGCCAGCAGCTTCCTGAGAGGTAACACTGAAGCTTTCTTT. As protein: CASSFLRGNTEAFF. Full variable domain (outside the CDR3, taken from reference TRBV5-8 and TRBJ1-1): EAGVTQSPTHLIKTRGQQATLRCSPISGHTSVYWYQQALGLGLQFLLWYDEGEERNRGNFPPRFSGRQFPNYSSELNVNALELEDSALYLCASSFLRGNTEAFFGQGTRLTVV.

V gene TRBV25-1 combines with J gene TRBJ1-6, with 11 positions matching TRBD1. Per germline, CDR1 MGHDK and CDR2 SYGVNS. V lost 4 bases, J lost 4 bases, and 6 bases stayed unmatched. There are 17 residues in the CDR3. CDR3 bases: TGTGCCAGCAGTGGTGGACAGGGGGCTTGGTATAATTCACCCCTCCACTTT. It translates to CASSGGQGAWYNSPLHF.